This T cell receptor (beta chain) is from a study of blood T cell repertoires in COVID-19 (dated by TCRdb to 2020 to 2021). For the study in its entirety: The collaborator samples originated in the United States, Italy and Spain and spanned the acute and convalescent phases of COVID-19. The samples were drawn from the first 160 participants of the ongoing ImmuneRACE study and from some 1,300 subjects provided by 6 global collaborators. Sample metadata almost always included a de-identified subject ID, COVID-19 status, age in years and sex. The prospective study material was composed of cDNA or gDNA derived from T cells, B-cell-depleted T cells, or PBMCs. Subjects who had been exposed to COVID-19, were actively infected with it, or had recovered from it provided the deeply sampled blood TCRbeta repertoires that made up the dataset. Where available, HLA class I and class II types were taken from metadata supplied by the sample provider and were not determined by assay-based typing. The repertoires were released in a freely available public database meant as a resource for research on the immune response to SARS-CoV-2.

Each collaborating institution followed its own protocols to collect whole blood in K2EDTA tubes. Collaborator samples were shipped for TCRbeta analysis as frozen whole blood, isolated PBMCs, or DNA extracted from either sample type. Results the study describes overall, beyond this receptor: Clinical and demographic metadata were provided uncurated, with the amount varying by source and participant.

About this clone: Its binding antigen is unknown. The input lacks base qualities; no much larger clone sits a single base away.

TCRbeta CDR3 regions were amplified from genomic DNA using the immunoSEQ Assay, a bias-controlled multiplex PCR. The study's own analysis went as follows. The number of nucleated cells in each sample was estimated from the amplification of reference gene primers within the assay. Sequence reads were collapsed and filtered to measure the absolute abundance of every unique TCRbeta CDR3 rearrangement. For each sample, productive Simpson clonality was calculated as the square root of Simpson's diversity index across productive rearrangements. In its TCRdb copy, this immuneACCESS table keeps in-frame sequences only and misses some clones. Where compared with another copy, unresolved V genes explain less than half of these, and the others have no known cause. That table supplies the V and J calls and clone size; D and trimming were determined from the DNA. Counted in this sample were 80,000 to 95,000 clones; roughly 76% of them appeared once. The leading ten clones occupy approximately 4.4% of the sample.

Trimming leaves V shorter by 5 bases and J shorter by 2 bases, with the junction holding 7 bases beyond the gene matches. Measured from the cysteine to the phenylalanine, the CDR3 is 16 residues long. Only CDR3 DNA is held: 48 bases, read in frame from base 1. Via the germline V gene (reference sequence), CDR1 is MNHEY and CDR2 SMNVEV. This clonotype originated in a woman between 50 and 59 years old with acute or convalescent COVID-19. The rearrangement combines TRBV27 with TRBJ2-3, with TRBD2 identical over 10 junction bases. The sequencing sample was made of peripheral blood. The CDR3 region: CASSTPGLAFTDTQYF. The nucleotides are TGTGCCAGCAGTACCCCGGGACTAGCGTTCACAGATACGCAGTATTTT.